These 23 T cell receptor beta chains share one sample of origin, sequenced in a study of Graves' ophthalmopathy and Graves' hyperthyroidism. RNA served as the template for amplifying TCR beta CDR3 regions. Second-round multiplex PCR followed a first-round RT-PCR using HTBI primers. TCRdb re-analysed the multiplex PCR reads in MiXCR, keeping a single row per CDR3 protein. The sample holds 200,000 to 250,000 distinct CDR3 sequences; about 46% are singletons and the top ten take approximately 51%. The sample was peripheral blood. The receptor source for this set is an adult man with Graves' ophthalmopathy.

V is TRBV2 and J is TRBJ2-7; D remains ambiguous. This CDR3 is 11 amino acids long. Germline loops: CDR1 SNHLY, CDR2 FYNNEI. The V end was cut by 6 bases, the J end by 12 bases, with 15 bases between. The CDR3: CASSAGPDPYF. The CDR3 region has the DNA TGTGCCAGCAGCGCCGGCCCAGACCCGTACTTC.

This chain connects TRBV10-2 to TRBJ2-7, with D possibly TRBD1 on 6 matching bases. V was pared by 6 bases and J by 7 bases, with 19 bases between. The germline V gene has CDR1 WSHSY and CDR2 SAAADI. The CDR3 sequence is 14 residues long. The CDR3 sequence is CASSQVQGLEEQYF. DNA for the CDR3: TGCGCCAGCAGCCAAGTCCAGGGGCTGGAAGAGCAGTACTTC.

This clonotype has just a few counts. The CDR3: CASSLQLGYGYTF. DNA of the CDR3: TGTGCCAGCAGCTTACAATTGGGTTATGGCTACACCTTC. The V and J genes are TRBV7-9 and TRBJ1-2; no definite D call. Germline V CDR1 and CDR2: SEHNR, FQNEAQ (reference sequence). The CDR3 runs 13 residues. The V gene lost 2 bases and the J gene lost 5 bases, with 9 bases spanning the gap.

The genes are TRBV5-1 and TRBJ1-2; 7 bases agree with TRBD1. This CDR3 is built from 13 residues. The J segment lost 6 bases and the V segment lost 4 bases, leaving 6 bases of the junction unmatched. CDR1 and CDR2 (germline): SGHRS, YFSETQ. CDR3 sequence reads: CASSPGTENGYTF. CDR3 in DNA: TGCGCCAGCAGCCCCGGGACAGAGAATGGCTACACCTTC. Full variable domain (missing parts from reference TRBV5-1 and TRBJ1-2): KAGVTQTPRYLIKTRGQQVTLSCSPISGHRSVSWYQQTPGQGLQFLFEYFSETQRNKGNFPGRFSGRQFSNSRSEMNVSTLELGDSALYLCASSPGTENGYTFGSGTRLTVV.

This clonotype has just one count. The rearrangement uses TRBV7-3 and TRBJ1-6, with D maybe TRBD1 (6 bases). The CDR3 has 16 amino acids. Germline lookup yields CDR1 SGHTA and CDR2 FQGTGA. The ends were cut back, 5 bases at V and 10 bases at J, with 21 bases in the middle. DNA for the CDR3: TGTGCCAGCAGCCAAGGCGGAACAGGGCATCGATCACCCCTCCACTTT. This translates into CASSQGGTGHRSPLHF. The entire variable domain, with the rest obtained from reference TRBV7-3 and TRBJ1-6, is as follows: GAGVSQTPSNKVTEKGKYVELRCDPISGHTALYWYRQSLGQGPEFLIYFQGTGAADDSGLPNDRFFAVRPEGSVSTLKIQRTERGDSAVYLCASSQGGTGHRSPLHFGNGTRLTVT.

In this sample, this clonotype turned up once. V and J are TRBV12-3 or TRBV12-4 and TRBJ1-2, with TRBD1 as a possible D gene (6 bases). The V gene lost 6 bases and the J gene lost 6 bases, with 17 bases spanning the gap. This CDR3 spans 14 amino acids. The CDR3 is CASSPGGGGNGYTF. For the CDR3, the DNA is TGTGCCAGCAGCCCCGGGGGAGGGGGGAATGGCTACACCTTC.

The sample holds a few counts of this clonotype. CDR3 residues: CASSSPDRPEQYNYGYTF. CDR3 in DNA: TGTGCCAGCAGTTCGCCCGATCGGCCGGAGCAGTATAACTATGGCTACACCTTC. The chain joins TRBV12-3 or TRBV12-4 to TRBJ1-2; D gene uncertain. V was pared by 4 bases and J by 1 base, with 22 bases between. CDR3 size: 18 residues.

The rearrangement uses TRBV29-1 and TRBJ2-7, with D perhaps TRBD1 (7 bases). In germline, CDR1 is SQVTM, CDR2 ANQGSEA. V lost 3 bases, J lost 3 bases, and 15 bases lay in between. CDR3 length: 14 amino acids. CDR3 sequence reads: CSVEEGTEYYEQYF. In DNA form, the CDR3 reads TGCAGCGTTGAGGAGGGGACAGAGTACTACGAGCAGTACTTC.

This clonotype has a count of ten or more. The rearrangement links TRBV10-2 to TRBJ2-2, with 9 bases aligning to TRBD2. The CDR3 is 15 residues long. CDR1 is WSHSY, CDR2 SAAADI, per germline. The J segment lost 6 bases and the V segment lost 4 bases, leaving 6 bases of the junction unmatched. CDR3: CASSGLAGVAGELFF. The CDR3 DNA reads TGCGCCAGCAGTGGTTTAGCGGGAGTCGCCGGGGAGCTGTTTTTT.

V and J are TRBV29-1 and TRBJ2-2; 8 bases are shared with TRBD1. The CDR3 runs 12 residues. Germline V gene data show CDR1 as SQVTM and CDR2 as ANQGSEA. J lost 8 bases, V lost 6 bases, and 5 bases had no gene match. This CDR3 reads CSVVRDRGELFF. The CDR3 DNA reads as TGCAGCGTCGTCCGGGACAGGGGGGAGCTGTTTTTT.

This clonotype turned up a few times. The genes are TRBV6-1 and TRBJ1-4; no definite D call. Germline loops: CDR1 MNHNS, CDR2 SASEGT. The CDR3 totals 14 residues. The V end lost 7 bases, the J end lost 7 bases, and 16 bases lay between the germline ends. CDR3 sequence (DNA): TGTGCCAGCACTCCGCCTGGAGGCGGTGAAAAACTGTTTTTT. Residues: CASTPPGGGEKLFF.

This chain links TRBV12-3 or TRBV12-4 with TRBJ1-5; 8 nucleotides line up with TRBD1. Trimming took 6 bases from V and 2 from J; bases not matched to a gene: 3. The CDR3 length is 14 residues. CDR3 nucleotides: TGTGCCAGCAGAGCGGACAGGGGCAATCAGCCCCAGCATTTT. Protein: CASRADRGNQPQHF.

This clonotype was observed at least ten times. This chain uses TRBV10-3 with TRBJ1-3; the D is unclear. The CDR3 spans 12 residues. The germline gives CDR1 ENHRY, CDR2 SYGVKD. Trimming shortened V by 0 bases and J by 7 bases, and 4 bases separated the two germline ends. CDR3 nucleotide sequence: TGTGCCATCAGTGAGTCAGGGAACACCATATATTTT. Protein sequence: CAISESGNTIYF.

The gene calls are TRBV2 and TRBJ1-1; weak D call: TRBD1 (6 bases). Germline V CDR1 and CDR2: SNHLY, FYNNEI. V was clipped by 7 bases and J by 1 base, with 19 bases between them. The CDR3 sequence is 16 residues long. CDR3 in amino acids: CASTAAPGHSNTEAFF. CDR3 DNA: TGTGCCAGCACCGCGGCTCCGGGACATTCGAACACTGAAGCTTTCTTT.

V and J are TRBV2 and TRBJ1-4; possible D gene TRBD1, 5 bases. Germline assignment: CDR1 SNHLY and CDR2 FYNNEI. The CDR3 runs 15 residues. Trimming pared 2 bases from V and 4 bases from J, leaving 11 bases between. CDR3 protein: CASSETGPINEKLFF. The CDR3 DNA follows: TGTGCCAGCAGTGAAACGGGGCCGATTAATGAAAAACTGTTTTTT.

This sequence joins TRBV6-1 and TRBJ2-7; a weak D match, TRBD1 (5 bases). Trimming cost V 9 bases and J 11 bases, with 11 bases left between them. This CDR3 is 9 amino acids long. Germline CDR1 reads MNHNS; CDR2 reads SASEGT. CDR3 DNA sequence: TGTGCCAGTGGGGCAGAGAAGTACTTC. This codes for CASGAEKYF.

This clonotype was counted only a few times. The rearrangement joins TRBV6-1 to TRBJ1-2; unclear D gene. Trimming left V 8 bases short and J 0 bases short, with 10 bases between. From germline, CDR1 is MNHNS and CDR2 SASEGT. This CDR3 has 13 amino acids. The CDR3 region has the DNA TGTGCCAGCGGGCAGAACGCTAACTATGGCTACACCTTC. This gives the protein CASGQNANYGYTF.

V and J are TRBV7-2 and TRBJ1-4, with D perhaps matching TRBD1 (5 bases). Trimming cost V 3 bases and J 5 bases, with 13 bases left between them. The germline gives CDR1 SGHTA, CDR2 FQGNSA. This CDR3 spans 15 amino acids. The CDR3 region is CASSLGPGRNEKLFF. The CDR3 bases are TGTGCCAGCAGCTTGGGACCGGGGAGAAATGAAAAACTGTTTTTT.

The chain employs TRBV7-6 and TRBJ2-5, with D hard to call. The length of the CDR3 is 13 residues. V was trimmed by 2 bases and J by 2 bases, leaving 6 bases between them. The germline V gene has CDR1 SGHVS and CDR2 FNYEAQ. In nucleotides, the CDR3 is TGTGCCAGCAGCTTACGGCAGCAAGAGACCCAGTACTTC. The encoded protein is CASSLRQQETQYF.

The chain recombines TRBV24-1 with TRBJ1-1; 8 bases are a match to TRBD1. Germline CDR1 KGHDR, CDR2 SFDVKD. After removal of 5 bases from V and 7 bases from J, the junction contained 5 bases not matched to a gene. This CDR3 region has 13 residues. The DNA of the CDR3 is TGTGCCACCAGTGGCCTACAGGGGGGTGAAGCTTTCTTT. The encoded protein is CATSGLQGGEAFF.

The chain is built from TRBV7-2 and TRBJ1-1, with 8 positions matching TRBD1. The V gene end was trimmed by 2 bases and the J gene end by 0 bases; junction bases not matched to a gene: 14. Looked up from germline, CDR1 is SGHTA and CDR2 is FQGNSA. The CDR3 length is 19 residues. CDR3 in DNA: TGTGCCAGCAGCTTATCGAGGCTTGACAGGGGCCGCCTGAACACTGAAGCTTTCTTT. It specifies CASSLSRLDRGRLNTEAFF.

The V gene is TRBV29-1, the J gene TRBJ1-1, with TRBD1 as a possible D gene (6 bases). Germline V CDR1 and CDR2: SQVTM, ANQGSEA. CDR3 length equals 10 residues. V lost 6 bases to trimming and J lost 11 bases, with 13 bases between them. The CDR3 coding sequence is TGCAGCGTCAGGGGAGGGTTGGCTTTCTTT. It is translated as CSVRGGLAFF.

In its sample, this clonotype was seen many times. This chain links TRBV10-3 with TRBJ1-3; no definite D call. The ends were cut back, 6 bases at V and 0 bases at J, with 12 bases in the middle. The CDR3 has 15 amino acids. Germline CDR1 and CDR2: ENHRY and SYGVKD. CDR3 sequence reads: CAIRGAEVSGNTIYF. As DNA, the CDR3 is TGTGCCATCAGAGGTGCGGAAGTCTCTGGAAACACCATATATTTT.